These 21 T cell receptor beta chains came from one sample sequenced in a study of T cells after yellow fever vaccination. TCRdb redid the calling of the 5' RACE reads with MiXCR, one entry per CDR3 protein. The sample records some 320,000 distinct CDR3 sequences, 8.7% being singletons. Sequences were derived from PBMCs, sampled on the day of the first yellow fever vaccination. These receptors originate from a young man who received the YFV17D yellow fever vaccine.

This clonotype was observed many times. DNA of the CDR3: TGTGCCAGCAGCTTATCGGGACAGGGACGGCAGTACGTC. As protein: CASSLSGQGRQYV. The rearrangement links TRBV7-9 to TRBJ2-7; TRBD1 aligns across 9 bases. The CDR3 has 13 amino acids. CDR1 is SEHNR, CDR2 FQNEAQ, per germline (reference sequence). V was clipped by 2 bases and J by 9 bases; unmatched bases: 5.

This clonotype was observed a handful of times. The CDR3 protein is CASSSPGTGASSYEQYV. CDR3 in DNA: TGTGCCAGCAGCAGTCCCGGGACAGGGGCCTCCTCCTACGAGCAGTACGTC. The V and J genes are TRBV5-5 and TRBJ2-7; TRBD1 matches 10 bases. The CDR3 is 17 residues long. With 4 bases clipped from V and 0 bases from J, the junction kept 10 bases outside the gene matches. Per germline, CDR1 SGHKS and CDR2 YYEKEE (reference sequence).

This clonotype was counted between two and nine times. The chain joins TRBV5-4 to TRBJ2-5, with D perhaps being TRBD1 or TRBD2 (6 bases each). CDR1 SGHNT and CDR2 YYREEE come from the germline V gene (reference sequence). V was trimmed by 4 bases and J by 2 bases, leaving 12 bases between them. This CDR3 comprises 14 residues. The DNA of the CDR3 is TGTGCCAGCAGCCCGAAGGGGGGTCAAGAGACCCAGTACTTC. Translated: CASSPKGGQETQYF.

The chain links TRBV10-3 to TRBJ1-6; 7 bases align to TRBD1. The CDR3 spans 18 residues. Germline V CDR1 and CDR2: ENHRY, SYGVKD. V gave up 6 bases and J gave up 13 bases; unmatched junction bases: 24. CDR3 residues: CAISEPGQPSTPAGPLHF. The CDR3 coding sequence is TGTGCCATCAGCGAGCCGGGACAGCCCTCTACCCCTGCTGGGCCCCTCCACTTT.

This chain links TRBV7-9 with TRBJ2-5; TRBD1 agrees at 7 bases. J was trimmed by 2 bases and V by 4 bases; bases with no gene match: 7. The germline CDR1 and CDR2 sequences are SEHNR and FQNEAQ (reference sequence). The CDR3 sequence is 15 residues long. The CDR3 coding sequence is TGTGCCAGCAGCTCAAAGGACAGGAATCAAGAGACCCAGTACTTC. Protein sequence: CASSSKDRNQETQYF.

The V call is TRBV4-2, the J call TRBJ2-1, with D unresolved. The V end lost 0 bases, the J end lost 14 bases, and 8 bases lay between the germline ends. The germline V gene has CDR1 LGHNA and CDR2 YNFKEQ. The CDR3 extends over 11 amino acids. The CDR3 nucleotides are TGTGCCAGCAGCCAAGAGACTCGGAAGTTCTTC. This translates into CASSQETRKFF.

The chain uses TRBV12-3 or TRBV12-4 and TRBJ1-1; D might be TRBD1 (5 bases). The V and J ends lost 6 bases and 2 bases respectively, with 25 bases between them. The CDR3 contains 18 residues. The CDR3 reads CASRARQFGDSGNTEAFF. The CDR3 nucleotides are TGTGCCAGCAGAGCCCGACAGTTCGGCGATTCCGGCAACACTGAAGCTTTCTTT.

This clonotype was observed at least ten times. V is TRBV5-1 and J is TRBJ2-1; TRBD1 matches at 7 bases. V was clipped by 4 bases and J by 2 bases; unmatched bases: 3. The CDR3 is made up of 14 amino acids. From germline, CDR1 is SGHRS and CDR2 YFSETQ. CDR3 sequence: CASSQGTAYNEQFF. CDR3 DNA sequence: TGCGCCAGCAGCCAGGGGACAGCCTACAATGAGCAGTTCTTC.

The genes are TRBV14 and TRBJ2-7; unclear D gene. CDR1 and CDR2 (germline): SGHDN, FVKESK. The V end lost 1 base, the J end lost 3 bases, and 13 bases lay between the germline ends. The CDR3 contains 15 residues. CDR3 sequence reads: CASSQGVGPYYEQYF. In DNA form, the CDR3 reads TGTGCCAGCAGCCAAGGGGTCGGGCCCTACTACGAGCAGTACTTC.

This clonotype has ten or more counts. The chain carries TRBV6-5 and TRBJ2-5; TRBD1 or TRBD2 may be the D gene (5 bases each). With 2 bases removed from V and 4 bases from J, the gap between germline ends came to 11 bases. Germline V CDR1 and CDR2: MNHEY, SVGAGI. The CDR3 runs to 14 residues. This CDR3 reads CASSYPGQGETQYF. The CDR3, as DNA: TGTGCCAGCAGTTACCCGGGGCAGGGAGAGACCCAGTACTTC.

In its sample, this clonotype was seen a few times. The chain combines TRBV7-6 with TRBJ2-5, with a weak D call TRBD1 (5 bases). Germline V CDR1 and CDR2: SGHVS, FNYEAQ. There are 16 residues in the CDR3. With 4 bases removed from V and 2 bases from J, the gap between germline ends came to 17 bases. The CDR3 loop reads CASSSRIWGTQETQYF. In nucleotides, the CDR3 is TGTGCCAGCAGCTCCCGGATCTGGGGCACACAAGAGACCCAGTACTTC.

This chain links TRBV6-5 with TRBJ1-2; D remains ambiguous. With 2 bases removed from V and 5 bases from J, the gap between germline ends came to 12 bases. Germline V gene lookup returns CDR1 MNHEY and CDR2 SVGAGI. The CDR3 totals 14 residues. The DNA of the CDR3 is TGTGCCAGCAGTTACACCGCGGGAGAGTATGGCTACACCTTC. It is translated as CASSYTAGEYGYTF.

The chain combines TRBV10-2 with TRBJ2-2; D is unclear. This CDR3 spans 11 amino acids. V lost 7 bases to trimming and J lost 7 bases, with 7 bases between them. Germline CDR1 and CDR2: WSHSY and SAAADI. CDR3 loop: CASNYFGELFF. The CDR3 nucleotides read TGCGCCAGCAATTACTTCGGGGAGCTGTTTTTT.

The sample holds many counts of this clonotype. The rearrangement uses TRBV4-1 and TRBJ2-7; 11 positions agree with TRBD1. Per the germline V gene, CDR1 is MGHRA and CDR2 is YSYEKL. The CDR3 runs to 17 residues. J gave up 7 bases and V 0 bases, and 11 bases lay outside the gene matches. CDR3 protein: CASSQEGPGQGVGEQYF. The DNA of the CDR3 is TGCGCCAGCAGCCAAGAGGGACCGGGACAGGGGGTGGGGGAGCAGTACTTC.

This clonotype was seen a few times. V gene TRBV5-5 combines with J gene TRBJ2-1; TRBD2 matches at 7 bases. V lost 2 bases and J lost 4; bases outside the gene matches: 9. This CDR3 is 16 amino acids long. Germline loops: CDR1 SGHKS, CDR2 YYEKEE (reference sequence). CDR3 sequence reads: CASSFNQAGPYNEQFF. The CDR3 DNA is TGTGCCAGCAGCTTTAATCAAGCGGGGCCTTACAATGAGCAGTTCTTC.

This rearrangement joins TRBV6-1 to TRBJ2-5; tentative D call: TRBD1 (6 bases). CDR1 MNHNS and CDR2 SASEGT come from the germline V gene. Trimming cost V 7 bases and J 3 bases, with 12 bases left between them. The CDR3 extends over 13 amino acids. The CDR3 loop reads CASTRNREETQYF. The CDR3 DNA reads as TGTGCCAGCACTAGGAACAGGGAAGAGACCCAGTACTTC.

DNA for the CDR3: TGCGCCAGCAGCTTGAGTTTGGGCGTTAACACTGAAGCTTTCTTT. It is translated as CASSLSLGVNTEAFF. V gene TRBV5-1 combines with J gene TRBJ1-1; D unresolved. Trimming removed 1 base from V and 2 bases from J, with 12 bases in between. Per the germline V gene, CDR1 is SGHRS and CDR2 is YFSETQ. The CDR3 is 15 amino acids.

This clonotype was recorded at least ten times. The chain links TRBV5-1 to TRBJ1-2; a weak D match, TRBD1 (5 bases). The germline V gene encodes CDR1 SGHRS and CDR2 YFSETQ. CDR3 length equals 13 residues. Deletions cut 4 bases from V and 4 bases from J, with 11 bases between. The CDR3 sequence: CASSTDSSYGYTF. CDR3 coding DNA: TGCGCCAGCAGCACAGACAGTTCCTATGGCTACACCTTC.

The rearrangement uses TRBV12-3 or TRBV12-4 and TRBJ2-5; 8 nucleotides match TRBD2. There are 16 residues in the CDR3. J gave up 1 base and V 5 bases, and 9 bases lay outside the gene matches. The CDR3 DNA reads TGTGCCAGCAGTCTGAGGGGAAGCGGGGGCCAAGAGACCCAGTACTTC. Amino acid sequence: CASSLRGSGGQETQYF.

This clonotype was found a few times. In DNA, the CDR3 is TGTGCCATCGGACTAGCAGCAGATACGCAGTATTTT. This codes for CAIGLAADTQYF. V and J are TRBV10-3 and TRBJ2-3; 8 nucleotides agree with TRBD2. V shed 8 bases and J 4 bases; nucleotides not matched to a gene: 2. This CDR3 is built from 12 residues. Germline values: CDR1 ENHRY, CDR2 SYGVKD.

This clonotype was detected ten times or more. The genes are TRBV4-1 and TRBJ2-3; D is uncertain. The V gene's germline CDR1 is MGHRA and CDR2 YSYEKL. This CDR3 has 13 amino acids. Trimming left V 5 bases short and J 4 bases short, with 10 bases between. This CDR3 is CASSSWASDTQYF. In DNA form, the CDR3 reads TGCGCCAGCAGCTCTTGGGCCTCAGATACGCAGTATTTT.